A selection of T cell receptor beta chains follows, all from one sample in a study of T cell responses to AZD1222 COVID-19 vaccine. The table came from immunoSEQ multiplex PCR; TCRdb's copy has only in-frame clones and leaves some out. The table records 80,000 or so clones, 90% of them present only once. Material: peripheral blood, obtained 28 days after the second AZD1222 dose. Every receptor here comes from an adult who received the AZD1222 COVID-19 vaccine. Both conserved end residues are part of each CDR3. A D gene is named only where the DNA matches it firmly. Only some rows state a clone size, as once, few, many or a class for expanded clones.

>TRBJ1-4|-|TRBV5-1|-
TGCGCCAGCAGCTTGTCGTCAGCAACTAATGAAAAACTGTTTTTT
CASSLSSATNEKLFF
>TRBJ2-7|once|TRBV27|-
TGTGCCAGCAGTTTAACTCCCGATCCCCCCTACGAGCAGTACTTC
CASSLTPDPPYEQYF
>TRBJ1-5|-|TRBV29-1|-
TGCAGCGTTCAGGAAAACAATCAGCCCCAGCATTTT
CSVQENNQPQHF
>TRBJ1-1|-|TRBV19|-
TGTGCCAGTAGTATCAGCCCCTCCCGACAGGCGATGAACACTGAAGCTTTCTTT
CASSISPSRQAMNTEAFF
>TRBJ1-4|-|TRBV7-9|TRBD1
TGTGCCAGCAGCTTGACACAGGGGGATGAAAAACTGTTTTTT
CASSLTQGDEKLFF
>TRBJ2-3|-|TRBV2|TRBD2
TGTGCCAGCAGTGATAGTAGCGGGGGCACAGATACGCAGTATTTT
CASSDSSGGTDTQYF
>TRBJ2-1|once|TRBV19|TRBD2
TGTGCCAGTAGTATTTATAGCGGGAGCTTCTACAATGAGCAGTTCTTC
CASSIYSGSFYNEQFF
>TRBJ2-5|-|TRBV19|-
TGTGCCAGTAGTATAGACAGTACCAATAAAGAGACCCAGTACTTC
CASSIDSTNKETQYF
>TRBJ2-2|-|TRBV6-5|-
TGTGCCAGCAGTTCGGTCAGGGGCAGTTCCGGGGAGCTGTTTTTT
CASSSVRGSSGELFF
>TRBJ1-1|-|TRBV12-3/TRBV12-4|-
TGTGCCAGCAGTCCGATTGGGGCCAGGGTGGGTTTCTTT
CASSPIGARVGFF
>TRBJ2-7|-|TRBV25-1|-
TGTGCCAGCAGGGCCTCGGACTCCGGAACGGGGGAGCAGTACTTC
CASRASDSGTGEQYF
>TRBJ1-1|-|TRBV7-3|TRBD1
TGTGCCAGCAGCCGACAGGGCGATCCGAGGAAAGCTTTCTTT
CASSRQGDPRKAFF
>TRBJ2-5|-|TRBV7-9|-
TGTGCCAGCAGCTTTGAGGATCTAGTGGATGAGACCCAGTACTTC
CASSFEDLVDETQYF
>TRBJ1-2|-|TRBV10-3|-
TGTGCCATCAGTGAAGTAGGCAGGGGATCCTATGGCTACACCTTC
CAISEVGRGSYGYTF
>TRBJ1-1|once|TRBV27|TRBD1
TGTGCCAGCAGTTTGGGACAGGCCAACATGAACACTGAAGCTTTCTTT
CASSLGQANMNTEAFF
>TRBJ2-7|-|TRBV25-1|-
TGTGCCAGCAGTGAATCGAAGGGGTTTTACGAGCAGTACTTC
CASSESKGFYEQYF
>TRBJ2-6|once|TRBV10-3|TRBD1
TGTGCCATCAGGGACGGGACAGGATCTGGGGCCAACGTCCTGACTTTC
CAIRDGTGSGANVLTF
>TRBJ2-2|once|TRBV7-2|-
TGTGCCAGCAGCTTAGTTGTGGCCGGGGAGCTGTTTTTT
CASSLVVAGELFF
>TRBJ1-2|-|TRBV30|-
TGTGCCTGGAGTCGTCCGGGGCTTAACTATGGCTACACCTTC
CAWSRPGLNYGYTF
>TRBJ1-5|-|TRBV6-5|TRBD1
TGTGCCAGCCAGGACAGGGGGCGGTATCAGCCCCAGCATTTT
CASQDRGRYQPQHF
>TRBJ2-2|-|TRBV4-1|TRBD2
TGCGCCAGCAGCCAAGAATCCCTCCCGGGAGGCAAGAACACCGGGGAGCTGTTTTTT
CASSQESLPGGKNTGELFF
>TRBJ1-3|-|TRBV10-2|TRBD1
TGCGCCAGCAGTGAGGCGGGACAGGGTTACGGAAACACCATATATTTT
CASSEAGQGYGNTIYF
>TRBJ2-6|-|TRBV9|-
TGTGCCAGCAGCGCCAGTCCCTTCCCCTCTGGGGCCAACGTCCTGACTTTC
CASSASPFPSGANVLTF
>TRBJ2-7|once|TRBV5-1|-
TGCGCCAGCAGCTTACAGAACTCCTACGAGCAGTACTTC
CASSLQNSYEQYF
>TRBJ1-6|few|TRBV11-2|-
TGTGCCAGCAGCTTAGGACCGGGAATGTTCCGACCCCTCCACTTT
CASSLGPGMFRPLHF
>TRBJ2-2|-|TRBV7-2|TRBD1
TGTGCCAGCAGCTCAGAGGGACAGGGGTTGGGGGAGCTGTTTTTT
CASSSEGQGLGELFF
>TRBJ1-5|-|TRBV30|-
TGTGCCTGGAGTCAGACCCAAGGTCAGCCCCAGCATTTT
CAWSQTQGQPQHF
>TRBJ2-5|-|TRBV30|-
TGTGCCTGGAGTGGGGGCACCGAAGAGACCCAGTACTTC
CAWSGGTEETQYF
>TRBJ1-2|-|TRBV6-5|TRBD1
TGTGCCAGCACCGACAGGGAAGCATCTCCCTATGGCTACACCTTC
CASTDREASPYGYTF
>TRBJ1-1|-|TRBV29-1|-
TGCAGCGGCAGGGTCGTGAACACTGAAGCTTTCTTT
CSGRVVNTEAFF
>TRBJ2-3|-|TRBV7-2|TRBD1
TGTGCCAGCAGCTTATATGGGACAGGGTACGCAGATACGCAGTATTTT
CASSLYGTGYADTQYF
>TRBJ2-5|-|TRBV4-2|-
TGTGCCAGCAGGAAGAAGGGGGCTAGCGGGCAAGAGACCCAGTACTTC
CASRKKGASGQETQYF
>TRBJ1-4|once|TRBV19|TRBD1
TGTGCCAGTAGTCGCTGGACAGGTAATGAAAAACTGTTTTTT
CASSRWTGNEKLFF
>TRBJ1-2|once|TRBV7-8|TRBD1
TGTGCCAGCAGCCCTGGACAGGGGTCGGAGGGCTACACCTTC
CASSPGQGSEGYTF
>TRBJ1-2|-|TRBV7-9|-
TGTGCCAGCAGCTTAGCTGGGGACTATGGCTACACCTTC
CASSLAGDYGYTF
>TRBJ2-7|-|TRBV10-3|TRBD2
TGTGCCACCGGGACTAGCGGGGTTTACGAGCAGTACTTC
CATGTSGVYEQYF
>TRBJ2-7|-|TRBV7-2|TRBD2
TGTGCCAGCAGCTTCGGACTAGCCTCCTACGAGCAGTACTTC
CASSFGLASYEQYF
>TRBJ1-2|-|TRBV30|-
TGTGCCTGGACTGTAGGCTATGGCTACACCTTC
CAWTVGYGYTF
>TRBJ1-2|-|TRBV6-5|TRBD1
TGTGCCAGCAGCCGGACAGGGGGCGCTGGCTACACCTTC
CASSRTGGAGYTF
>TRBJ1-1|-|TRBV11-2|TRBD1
TGTGCCAGCAGCTTAACTAACAGGGGTTCTGAAGCTTTCTTT
CASSLTNRGSEAFF
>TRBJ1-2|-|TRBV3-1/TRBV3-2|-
TGTGCCAGCAGCCAAGAGGGAGGTTATGGCTACACCTTC
CASSQEGGYGYTF
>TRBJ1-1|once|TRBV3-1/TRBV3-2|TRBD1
TGTGCCAGCAGCCCTGGACAGGGGACTGAAGCTTTCTTT
CASSPGQGTEAFF
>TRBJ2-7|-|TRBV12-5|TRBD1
TGTGCTAGTGGTTTGGCCTTGGACAGGGGAATCTACTTC
CASGLALDRGIYF
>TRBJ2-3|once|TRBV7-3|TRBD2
TGTGCCAGCAGGTTAGCGGGGGGGCCGAATGCGCAGTATTTT
CASRLAGGPNAQYF
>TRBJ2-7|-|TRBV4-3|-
TGCGCCAGCAGCCAAGACGGGGACTACGAGCAGTACTTC
CASSQDGDYEQYF
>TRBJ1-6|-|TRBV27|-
TGTGCCAGCAGGTTTTATAATTCACCCCTCCACTTT
CASRFYNSPLHF
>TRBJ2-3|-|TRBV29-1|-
TGCAGCGCATATACAGGGAGCACAGATACGCAGTATTTT
CSAYTGSTDTQYF
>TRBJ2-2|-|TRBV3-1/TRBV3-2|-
TGTGCCAGCAGCCTCAGTAACACCGGGGAGCTGTTTTTT
CASSLSNTGELFF
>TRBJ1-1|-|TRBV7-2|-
TGTGCCAGCAGCTTAGCGCCTCCCACTGAAGCTTTCTTT
CASSLAPPTEAFF
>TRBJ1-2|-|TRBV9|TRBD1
TGTGCCAGCAGCGTCGCTCGGACAGGGGCGGACTATGGCTACACCTTC
CASSVARTGADYGYTF